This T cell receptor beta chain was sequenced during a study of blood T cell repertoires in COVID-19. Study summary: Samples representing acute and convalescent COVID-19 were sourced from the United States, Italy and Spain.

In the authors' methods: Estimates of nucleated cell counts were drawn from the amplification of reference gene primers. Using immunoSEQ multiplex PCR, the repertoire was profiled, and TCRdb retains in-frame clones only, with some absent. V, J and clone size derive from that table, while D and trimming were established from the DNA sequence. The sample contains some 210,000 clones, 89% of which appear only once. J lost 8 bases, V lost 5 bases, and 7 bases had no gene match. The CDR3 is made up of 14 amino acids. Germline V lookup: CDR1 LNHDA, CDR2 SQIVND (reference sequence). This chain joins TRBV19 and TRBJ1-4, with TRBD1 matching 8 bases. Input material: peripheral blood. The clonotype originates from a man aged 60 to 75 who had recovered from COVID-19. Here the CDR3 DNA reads TGTGCCAGTAGTCCCGGCAGGGGGCAGGAAAAACTGTTTTTT. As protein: CASSPGRGQEKLFF.